The subject of this entry is one T cell receptor (beta chain). Produced via immunoSEQ multiplex PCR; TCRdb's table is partial and in-frame only. Here the sample spans about 83,000 clones, around 90% being singletons. The data were taken from a study of blood T cell repertoires in COVID-19. Study summary: Collection of acute and convalescent COVID-19 samples took place in the United States, Italy and Spain.

The CDR3 is 15 residues long. Germline loops: CDR1 SGHDT, CDR2 YYEEEE. The V segment lost 9 bases and the J segment 5 bases; nucleotides outside the gene matches: 16. Source material: peripheral blood. The sequence derives from a woman aged 50 to 60 with active or convalescent COVID-19. J is TRBJ2-7 and V is TRBV5-6; 8 bases fit TRBD2. The CDR3 protein is CATNNVAGPSHEQYF. The CDR3 bases are TGTGCCACAAACAACGTAGCGGGGCCTTCCCACGAGCAGTACTTC.